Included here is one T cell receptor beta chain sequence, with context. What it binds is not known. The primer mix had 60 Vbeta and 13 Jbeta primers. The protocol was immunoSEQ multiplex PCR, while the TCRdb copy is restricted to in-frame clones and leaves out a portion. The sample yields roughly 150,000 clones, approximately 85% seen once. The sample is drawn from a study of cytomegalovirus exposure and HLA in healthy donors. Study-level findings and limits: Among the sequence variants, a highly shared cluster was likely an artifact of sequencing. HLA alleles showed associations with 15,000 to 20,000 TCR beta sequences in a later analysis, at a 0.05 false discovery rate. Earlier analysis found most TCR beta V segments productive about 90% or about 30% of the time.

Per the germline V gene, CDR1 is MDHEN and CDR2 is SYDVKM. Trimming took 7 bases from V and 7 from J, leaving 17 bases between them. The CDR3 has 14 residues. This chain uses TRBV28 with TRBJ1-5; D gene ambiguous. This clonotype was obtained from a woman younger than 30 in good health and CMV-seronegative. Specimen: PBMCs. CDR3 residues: CASTPGSGRQPQHF. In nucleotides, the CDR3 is TGTGCCAGCACCCCCGGGTCTGGGAGACAGCCCCAGCATTTT.